The T cell receptor beta chain described here comes from a study of Graves' ophthalmopathy and Graves' hyperthyroidism. Broader study findings: Ophthalmopathy cases were distinguished from stable hyperthyroidism by a 13-signature model, reaching just over 85% sensitivity and around 77% specificity. In blood appeared most of the expanded thyroid clonotypes whose frequency exceeded 0.001.

This CDR3 contains 13 residues. Germline CDR1 reads DFQATT; CDR2 reads SNEGSKA (reference sequence). Germline trimming cut 6 bases from V and 1 base from J; bases unmatched to any gene: 3. Researchers turned away patients with other autoimmune diseases, uncontrolled infections, pregnancy or lactation. The diagnostic workup employed clinical symptoms, serum thyroxine, TRAb, thyroid ultrasound and orbital computed tomography. Amplifying from RNA transcripts, the study obtained TCR beta CDR3 regions. First-round RT-PCR employed HTBI primers, with a second-round multiplex PCR after it. Each CDR3 protein is one row after TCRdb ran MiXCR on the multiplex PCR reads. The sample lists some 15,000 distinct CDR3 sequences, roughly 50% occurring once. This clonotype was seen a few times. The target antigen is unknown.

The chain has TRBV20-1 and TRBJ2-3, with TRBD2 matching 8 bases. The sample was peripheral blood. This clonotype originated in a woman aged 30 to 39 with Graves' ophthalmopathy. CDR3 protein: CSATTSGTDTQYF. As DNA, the CDR3 is TGCAGTGCAACGACTAGCGGCACAGATACGCAGTATTTT.